This paragraph covers one T cell receptor (beta chain) sequence. The source of the sample is a study of blood T cell repertoires in COVID-19. Sequenced by immunoSEQ multiplex PCR; TCRdb stores in-frame clones only, minus some. The profile covers 150,000 to 200,000 clones, with 84% appearing a single time and approximately 12% taken by the ten largest. Germline V gene sequence: CDR1 LGHDT, CDR2 YNNKEL (reference sequence). The trim removed 1 base at V and 0 bases at J, leaving 9 bases unmatched. The CDR3 has 18 residues. Sequenced input: PBMCs or T cells enriched from blood (not recorded which). This chain connects TRBV3-1 (or the pseudogene TRBV3-2) to TRBJ1-3, with 7 bases lining up with TRBD1. The receptor was isolated from a man aged 50-60 years who had recovered from COVID-19. As DNA, the CDR3 is TGTGCCAGCAGCCAAGGGTGGGCTGACAGGGTCTCTGGAAACACCATATATTTT. It yields the protein CASSQGWADRVSGNTIYF.